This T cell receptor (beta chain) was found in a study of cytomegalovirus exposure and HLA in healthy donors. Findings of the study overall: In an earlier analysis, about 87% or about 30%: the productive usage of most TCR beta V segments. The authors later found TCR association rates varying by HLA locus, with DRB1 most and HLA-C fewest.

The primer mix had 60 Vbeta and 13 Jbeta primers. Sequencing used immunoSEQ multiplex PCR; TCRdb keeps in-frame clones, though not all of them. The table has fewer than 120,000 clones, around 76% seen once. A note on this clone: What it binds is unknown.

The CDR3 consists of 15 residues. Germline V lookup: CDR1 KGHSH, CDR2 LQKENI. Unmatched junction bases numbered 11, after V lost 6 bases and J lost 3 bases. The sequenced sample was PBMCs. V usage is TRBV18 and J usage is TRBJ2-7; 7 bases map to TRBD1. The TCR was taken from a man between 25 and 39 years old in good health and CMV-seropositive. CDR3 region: CASSLRDSAYYEQYF. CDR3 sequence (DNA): TGTGCCAGCTCCCTCCGGGACAGCGCCTACTACGAGCAGTACTTC.